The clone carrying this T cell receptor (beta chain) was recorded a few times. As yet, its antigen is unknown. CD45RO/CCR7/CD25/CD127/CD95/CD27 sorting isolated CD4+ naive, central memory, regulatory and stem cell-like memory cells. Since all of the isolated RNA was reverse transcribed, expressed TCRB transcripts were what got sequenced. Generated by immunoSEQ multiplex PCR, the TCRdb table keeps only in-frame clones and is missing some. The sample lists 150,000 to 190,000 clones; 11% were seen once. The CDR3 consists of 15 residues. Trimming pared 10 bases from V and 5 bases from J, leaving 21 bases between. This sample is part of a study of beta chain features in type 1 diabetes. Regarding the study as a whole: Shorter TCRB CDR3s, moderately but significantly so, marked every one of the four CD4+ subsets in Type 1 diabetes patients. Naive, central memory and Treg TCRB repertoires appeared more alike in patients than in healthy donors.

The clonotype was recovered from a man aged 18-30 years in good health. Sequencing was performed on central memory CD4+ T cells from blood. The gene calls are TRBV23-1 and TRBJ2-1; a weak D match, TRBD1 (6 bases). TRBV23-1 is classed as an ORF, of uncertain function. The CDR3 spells CATYSQGPYDNEQFF. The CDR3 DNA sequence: TGCGCCACCTATTCTCAGGGGCCCTACGACAATGAGCAGTTCTTC.